The clone carrying this T cell receptor (beta chain) was observed at least ten times. Its specificity is unknown. Trimming took off 2 bases at V and 5 bases at J, with 12 bases between the two ends. Germline V gives CDR1 MNHEY, CDR2 SVGAGI. The CDR3 length is 14 residues. The sample belongs to a study of molecular identifiers for immune sequencing clone quantification. General study findings and limits: Researchers reportedly could pick up spiked Jurkat TCR RNA from one cell mixed into 1 million or so naive cells.

From the PCR reads, TCRdb called clonotypes with MiXCR, one entry per CDR3 protein. In the table there are about 320,000 distinct CDR3 sequences, roughly a fifth of which are singletons. The sequenced sample was naive CD8+ T cells from blood, with Jurkat cell RNA spiked in. Subset reported: FACS-sorted CD8+CD4-CCR7+CD45RA+ naive T cells. This chain links TRBV6-5 with TRBJ1-1, with D perhaps TRBD1 (5 bases). This TCR was sampled from a human donor in good health. Some libraries in this study had Jurkat cell RNA spiked in. The CDR3 nucleotides read TGTGCCAGCAGTTACGATCAGGGAGGGACTGAAGCTTTCTTT. Translating gives CASSYDQGGTEAFF.